The 32 T cell receptor beta chains in this list originate from one sample, sequenced in a study of CXCR3-negative and CXCR3-positive naive CD8 T cells. Overall study results and limits: Naive cells that were CXCR3-positive had more hydrophobic TRB CDR3s (compared with CXCR3-negative naive cells).

Antigens for these TCRs are unknown. TRB cDNA was prepared as libraries by UMI-labeled 5' RACE. TCRdb re-called the 5' RACE reads and catalogs CDR3 proteins one per entry, DNA excluded. Its listing shows approximately 96,000 distinct CDR3 sequences. Sample: naive CXCR3+ CD8+ T cells from blood. Stated subset: CD45RO-CCR7+CD27+CD95- naive CD8+ T cells expressing CXCR3 (TNR3+). These receptors were obtained from a human donor in good health. Some clones in this sample may be carry-over from other donors' samples.

The chain combines TRBV27 with TRBJ2-7; the D call of TRBD2 rests on TCRdb alone, since no DNA is present to check it. Germline CDR1 and CDR2: MNHEY and SMNVEV (reference sequence). CDR3 length: 15 amino acids. The CDR3 protein is CASSLKTSGGYEQYF.

The rearrangement links TRBV28 to TRBJ2-1; TCRdb outputs TRBD1, but without DNA this stays unchecked. Germline values: CDR1 MDHEN, CDR2 SYDVKM. This CDR3 spans 16 amino acids. This CDR3 is CASRSNRGPTYNEQFF.

This sequence joins TRBV7-9 and TRBJ2-7. Germline CDR1 SEHNR, CDR2 FQNEAQ (reference sequence). The CDR3 consists of 13 residues. CDR3 residues: CASSLYSSYEQYF.

The genes are TRBV14 and TRBJ1-2; with no DNA, the TCRdb D assignment of TRBD1 cannot be verified. The CDR3 contains 15 residues. In germline, CDR1 is SGHDN, CDR2 FVKESK. CDR3 sequence: CASSQRTGSNYGYTF.

The chain employs TRBV5-1 and TRBJ2-7; TCRdb names TRBD1, which stays unverified in the absence of DNA. CDR1 is SGHRS, CDR2 YFSETQ, per germline. The CDR3 has 14 amino acids. The CDR3 loop reads CASSPGTGVYEQYF.

This rearrangement joins TRBV5-5 to TRBJ1-1. CDR3 length: 13 residues. CDR1 SGHKS and CDR2 YYEKEE come from the germline V gene (reference sequence). The CDR3: CASSWDREIEAFF.

The chain has TRBV29-1 and TRBJ2-4; there is no DNA to check the TCRdb D call of TRBD1. This CDR3 has 13 residues. The germline V gene has CDR1 SQVTM and CDR2 ANQGSEA. The CDR3: CSVPGLAKNIQYF.

V and J are TRBV11-2 and TRBJ2-2; no DNA is available, so the TRBD1 call from TCRdb remains unchecked. Germline CDR1 is SGHAT and CDR2 is FQNNGV. This CDR3 contains 17 residues. The CDR3 protein is CACSTSWGQGAIGELFF.

The chain is built from TRBV6-2 or TRBV6-3 and TRBJ2-1; the TCRdb D gene call, TRBD2, has no DNA to confirm it. Germline CDR1 and CDR2: MNHEY and SVGEGT. This CDR3 is built from 15 residues. The CDR3: CASSYSVAGAGEQFF.

The chain has TRBV29-1 and TRBJ2-3; TCRdb designates TRBD1, a call that cannot be tested without DNA. This CDR3 is built from 14 residues. CDR1 SQVTM and CDR2 ANQGSEA come from the germline V gene. CDR3 region: CSVEAYGAGDTQYF.

This chain joins TRBV14 and TRBJ2-5; TCRdb indicates TRBD2, and absent DNA this call remains unverified. CDR1 is SGHDN, CDR2 FVKESK, per germline. The CDR3 length is 14 residues. This CDR3 reads CASSTRLTQETQYF.

This sequence joins TRBV7-2 and TRBJ1-4. Looked up from germline, CDR1 is SGHTA and CDR2 is FQGNSA. The CDR3 totals 13 residues. The CDR3 sequence is CASSFGDIRKLFF.

The rearrangement links TRBV7-9 to TRBJ1-1; TCRdb designates TRBD1, a call that cannot be tested without DNA. Germline V gene data show CDR1 as SEHNR and CDR2 as FQNEAQ (reference sequence). CDR3 length: 15 amino acids. CDR3 protein: CASSGAEGGGTEAFF.

The V call is TRBV5-6, the J call TRBJ1-5; checking the TCRdb D call of TRBD1 is not possible without DNA. The CDR3 loop spans 16 amino acids. The germline CDR1 and CDR2 sequences are SGHDT and YYEEEE. CDR3: CASSLRGRRYNQPQHF.

The chain employs TRBV15 and TRBJ1-5; the TCRdb call, TRBD1, lacks DNA for checking. This CDR3 spans 17 amino acids. Germline values: CDR1 LNHNV, CDR2 YYDKDF (reference sequence). CDR3 protein: CATSSGPRLGDNQPQHF.

V usage is TRBV28 and J usage is TRBJ2-5; TCRdb calls TRBD1, which cannot be checked without DNA. This CDR3 is 17 amino acids long. From germline, CDR1 is MDHEN and CDR2 SYDVKM. The CDR3 sequence: CASSTGTGASYQETQYF.

This chain joins TRBV7-9 and TRBJ2-7. Germline assignment: CDR1 SEHNR and CDR2 FQNEAQ (reference sequence). The CDR3 sequence is 12 residues long. CDR3 amino acids: CASSSRPYEQYF.

V is TRBV7-9 and J is TRBJ2-7; checking the TCRdb D call of TRBD1 is not possible without DNA. CDR1 SEHNR and CDR2 FQNEAQ come from the germline V gene (reference sequence). This CDR3 comprises 16 residues. The CDR3 loop reads CASSSTRADRFYEQYF.

V is TRBV7-8 and J is TRBJ2-4. Germline CDR1 SGHVS, CDR2 FQNEAQ. The CDR3 is made up of 15 amino acids. The chain's CDR3 is CASSTSVLAKNIQYF.

The chain combines TRBV21-1 with TRBJ2-1. TRBV21-1 is shown as a pseudogene. The CDR3 runs 12 residues. The CDR3 protein is CASSKTGNEQFF.

The chain joins TRBV23-1 to TRBJ2-5; TCRdb selects TRBD1, and the lack of DNA leaves this call unchecked. TRBV23-1 is flagged as an ORF with uncertain function. The CDR3 covers 17 residues. Here the CDR3 reads CASKEIRDRGLLETQYF.

The chain is built from TRBV7-6 and TRBJ2-7; TCRdb's D call, TRBD2, is unchecked because there is no DNA. There are 15 residues in the CDR3. Germline V gene data show CDR1 as SGHVS and CDR2 as FNYEAQ. The CDR3 sequence: CASSPTGTTTYEQYF.

V gene TRBV6-2 or TRBV6-3 combines with J gene TRBJ2-2. CDR1 and CDR2 (germline): MNHEY, SVGEGT. This CDR3 has 15 residues. CDR3 region: CASRLQNANTGELFF.

Here the CDR3 reads CSVGDTGGDNSPLHF. V gene TRBV29-1 combines with J gene TRBJ1-6; lacking DNA, the TRBD1 call made by TCRdb goes unchecked. The CDR3 consists of 15 residues. CDR1 is SQVTM and CDR2 is ANQGSEA in the germline V gene.

V and J are TRBV5-1 and TRBJ2-7. CDR1 and CDR2 (germline): SGHRS, YFSETQ. The CDR3 is 14 amino acids. CDR3 protein: CASSLEVADYEQYF.

CDR3 sequence: CASSIDSGMNTEAFF. The genes are TRBV19 and TRBJ1-1; with no DNA, the TCRdb D assignment of TRBD1 cannot be verified. The CDR3 sequence is 15 residues long. The germline CDR1 and CDR2 sequences are LNHDA and SQIVND (reference sequence).

V usage is TRBV29-1 and J usage is TRBJ2-3; with no DNA, the TCRdb D assignment of TRBD2 cannot be verified. Per the germline V gene, CDR1 is SQVTM and CDR2 is ANQGSEA. This CDR3 spans 15 amino acids. The CDR3 here is CSVEGLAGSTDTQYF.

J is TRBJ1-1 and V is TRBV4-3. The CDR3 spans 16 residues. Germline lookup yields CDR1 LGHNA and CDR2 YSLEER. This chain's CDR3 is CASSQDWASPGTEAFF.

V is TRBV23-1 and J is TRBJ1-4. TRBV23-1 is an ORF, with its function uncertain. The CDR3 is 12 amino acids. The chain's CDR3 is CASSRRSEKLFF.

The chain carries TRBV20-1 and TRBJ2-1; TCRdb reports TRBD1, a call that lacks DNA to check it against. The germline gives CDR1 DFQATT, CDR2 SNEGSKA (reference sequence). The CDR3 has 17 residues. The CDR3 is CSALRGANPGPSVEQFF.

The genes are TRBV4-3 and TRBJ2-7; TCRdb calls TRBD1, which cannot be checked without DNA. Germline assignment: CDR1 LGHNA and CDR2 YSLEER. The CDR3 loop spans 15 amino acids. CDR3 residues: CASSQDWDNTYEQYF.

The chain recombines TRBV29-1 with TRBJ2-7. Germline lookup yields CDR1 SQVTM and CDR2 ANQGSEA. This CDR3 region has 13 residues. CDR3 sequence reads: CSVEGMPSYEQYF.